This T cell receptor beta chain was identified during a study of identical twins (TCRdb year 2016). About the study as a whole: The study deep-sequenced TCR alpha and beta repertoires from monozygotic twins, unrelated adults of various ages and cord blood to test whether fetal clonotypes persist. Replicate twin experiments were performed at different times using different library preparation protocols to rule out contamination.

The paper's findings and limits, for the study overall: In monozygotic twins, out-of-frame TCR alpha sharing was systematically underestimated by recombination models, although the models agreed with sharing between unrelated individuals. Zero-insertion analyses could be partly confounded by invariant T cells such as MAIT and iNKT, though diverse VJ usage argued against such confounding for most clonotypes. Compared with coincidental sharing between unrelated individuals, out-of-frame TCR alpha sequences shared between twins had an excess of sequences with low generation probability. In beta out-of-frame sequences, excess twin sharing was weaker, because having fewer shared sequences lowered the signal-to-noise ratio. Conclusions relied on cross-sectional statistical analysis, since the same donors could not be followed over many years. Abundant cord blood beta clonotypes carried fewer insertions; young adult naive repertoires showed a weaker similar trend, while memory repertoires showed none.

As encoded in the germline V gene, CDR1 is MNHNS while CDR2 is SASEGT. A distance of 15 bases separates the germline ends of V and J, which lose 8 bases and 1 base respectively. Reading from cysteine to phenylalanine, the CDR3 counts 14 amino acids. The entry retains the CDR3 DNA only, 42 bases that are in frame from base 1. Every donor in the study was a healthy Caucasian. The twin cohort comprised three pairs of female monozygotic twins, all aged roughly 18 to 29 years. CD4+ and CD8+ T cell populations were isolated with positive isolation kits from Invitrogen. For this clonotype: The clone's antigen remains unknown. Base qualities were left out, and no much larger clone turns up one base away.

The library was generated by 5' RACE. The data were produced on an Illumina HiSeq 2000. A universal primer binding site was introduced by template switching, and a unique molecular identifier was present in the final cDNA, enabling accurate counting of TCR cDNA molecules. Specific primers in the conserved constant-segment region were used to synthesize first-strand cDNA for the TCR alpha and beta chains. To control for contamination, every cDNA library was double barcoded, receiving both a SMART-Mk sample barcode and Illumina barcodes. Two successive PCR steps introduced TruSeq adapter sequences along with Illumina sample barcodes. The Illumina HiSeq platform was used with custom primers to sequence TCR alpha and beta cDNA libraries. Per the original workflow: MiGEC processed the raw reads to extract unique molecular identifiers, while MiXCR was used to determine the CDR3 positions. For each individual, recombination models were inferred using an EM algorithm with the repgenHMM and IGoR tools. The analysis of shared clonotypes was done with the tcR package in R, with sharing normalized by the product of cloneset sizes. Out-of-frame nonproductive sequences were analyzed to study raw recombination free of thymic and clonal selection effects. TCRdb trimmed the raw reads at Q25, called clones with MiXCR and kept productive beta chains. Here each entry gathers all rows of one CDR3 protein and keeps the most common genes and DNA. The V and J calls shown here were made by TCRdb, not taken from the authors' results. The table for this sample lists 450,000 or so distinct CDR3 sequences; 13% to 15% of them were counted only once. The biggest ten clones account for 0.95% to 1% of the sample.

This sample was shared with a second study, whose subject was yellow fever vaccine responses in identical twins. As that second study puts it: According to the authors, in identical twins the way T cells responded to vaccination appeared partly convergent and partly personalized. In identical twins, the study followed T cell clones that responded to the vaccine with precision.

Sequencing was performed on CD4+ T cells sorted from blood. The sequence came from a woman aged 18-30 years in good health. The sequence links TRBV6-1 to TRBJ2-7; TRBD2 is a weak D gene call, 6 bases matching. The CDR3 protein sequence reads: CASGVRGGSYEQYF. The DNA sequence is given as TGTGCCAGCGGGGTACGTGGGGGGTCCTACGAGCAGTACTTC.